The clone carrying this T cell receptor beta chain came up once. The data stem from a study of T cell responses to AZD1222 COVID-19 vaccine. The CDR3 runs to 14 residues. The V end lost 2 bases, the J end lost 4 bases, and 11 bases lay between the germline ends. The germline V gene encodes CDR1 KGHSH and CDR2 LQKENI. Only in-frame clones appear in the TCRdb table, and some are missing; sequencing was by immunoSEQ multiplex PCR. This sample yields about 110,000 clones, of which approximately 91% are seen a single time; around a sixth belongs to the top ten. The sequencing here drew on peripheral blood, taken on day 0 of AZD1222 vaccination. The gene calls are TRBV18 and TRBJ1-1, with D uncertain. The source of this sequence is an adult in good health. This chain's CDR3 is CASSPSRVGTEAFF. The CDR3 bases are TGTGCCAGCTCACCAAGCAGAGTGGGCACTGAAGCTTTCTTT.